The 22 T cell receptor beta chains below all came from one sample that was sequenced in a study of early T cells in non-severe SARS-CoV-2 infection. TCRdb re-analysed the 5' RACE reads in MiXCR, keeping a single row per CDR3 protein. Found here are about 80,000 distinct CDR3 sequences, roughly 6% of them singletons; the top ten hold about 7.5%. Sequenced input: whole blood. The receptors stem from an adult who was a healthcare worker with PCR-confirmed SARS-CoV-2 infection or an uninfected control (not recorded which).

This clonotype came up a few times. The rearrangement links TRBV2 to TRBJ1-1; tentatively, D is TRBD1 (5 bases). Germline V gene data show CDR1 as SNHLY and CDR2 as FYNNEI. This CDR3 is built from 13 residues. V was clipped by 4 bases and J by 1 base, with 7 bases between them. The DNA of the CDR3 is TGTGCCAGCAGTGGGGACGGGAACACTGAAGCTTTCTTT. Translating gives CASSGDGNTEAFF.

V and J are TRBV7-2 and TRBJ2-5; D may be TRBD1 (6 bases). The germline gives CDR1 SGHTA, CDR2 FQGNSA. CDR3 length equals 15 residues. Trimming took off 1 base at V and 5 bases at J, with 14 bases between the two ends. CDR3 sequence reads: CASSLGTGISETQYF. Written as DNA, the CDR3 is TGTGCCAGCAGCTTAGGCACAGGGATTTCGGAGACCCAGTACTTC.

A few counts support this clonotype. V is TRBV28 and J is TRBJ2-2, with D unclear. The V and J ends lost 6 bases and 0 bases respectively, with 11 bases between them. The CDR3 totals 15 residues. Looked up from germline, CDR1 is MDHEN and CDR2 is SYDVKM. The CDR3 loop reads CASSSPTANTGELFF. The CDR3 coding sequence is TGTGCCAGCAGCTCACCTACCGCGAACACCGGGGAGCTGTTTTTT.

This clonotype was seen ten or more times. The CDR3 nucleotides read TGCGCCAGCAGCTTGGATATTAGCGGAAGCACAGATACGCAGTATTTT. Its translation is CASSLDISGSTDTQYF. J is TRBJ2-3 and V is TRBV5-1; possibly TRBD2 for D (6 bases). Trimming pared 0 bases from V and 0 bases from J, leaving 11 bases between. CDR1 is SGHRS, CDR2 YFSETQ, per germline. The CDR3 runs to 16 residues.

This clonotype was found many times. The CDR3 region is CASSLSGPLGGGNIQYF. The CDR3, as DNA: TGTGCCAGCAGTTTATCCGGCCCGCTCGGTGGAGGAAACATTCAGTACTTC. V is TRBV12-3 or TRBV12-4 and J is TRBJ2-4; D is perhaps TRBD2 (5 bases). V was shortened by 2 bases and J by 6 bases, with 20 bases between the two germline ends. The CDR3 extends over 17 amino acids.

The table lists this clonotype with many counts. The chain is built from TRBV6-5 and TRBJ2-7; D is unclear. Trimming removed 2 bases from V and 2 bases from J, with 13 bases in between. The germline V gene has CDR1 MNHEY and CDR2 SVGAGI. The CDR3 runs to 15 residues. As DNA, the CDR3 is TGTGCCAGCAGTTACGGGCAGCTCGGACCCTACGAGCAGTACTTC. Its translation is CASSYGQLGPYEQYF.

There are a few counts of this clonotype. The chain is built from TRBV5-5 and TRBJ1-5; perhaps TRBD1 as D (6 bases). V lost 0 bases to trimming and J lost 4 bases, with 17 bases between them. CDR3 length: 17 amino acids. Germline assignment: CDR1 SGHKS and CDR2 YYEKEE (reference sequence). CDR3 DNA: TGTGCCAGCAGCTTGGCCGGACAGCACCTTGGGAATCAGCCCCAGCATTTT. Encoded protein: CASSLAGQHLGNQPQHF.

This chain joins TRBV18 and TRBJ2-7; D is unclear. CDR3 length equals 12 residues. With 5 bases removed from V and 4 bases from J, the gap between germline ends came to 9 bases. Germline loops: CDR1 KGHSH, CDR2 LQKENI. In DNA, the CDR3 is TGTGCCAGCTCAAAGGCCGGGTACGAGCAGTACTTC. Amino acids: CASSKAGYEQYF.

This clonotype has only a few counts. The chain joins TRBV7-2 to TRBJ2-5; 7 positions agree with TRBD2. Trimming removed 8 bases from V and 4 bases from J; junction bases left unmatched: 13. The germline V gene has CDR1 SGHTA and CDR2 FQGNSA. This CDR3 comprises 15 residues. In nucleotides, the CDR3 is TGTGCCAGCGGACCCACTGGGCGGGAGTTAGAGACCCAGTACTTC. As protein: CASGPTGRELETQYF.

The V gene is TRBV3-1, the J gene TRBJ1-1; D might be TRBD1 (5 bases). The ends were cut back, 8 bases at V and 5 bases at J, with 12 bases in the middle. Germline CDR1 and CDR2: LGHDT and YNNKEL (reference sequence). The CDR3 runs to 12 residues. CDR3 nucleotide sequence: TGTGCCAGCGAGGGGCAGTTAACTGAAGCTTTCTTT. Translated, it gives CASEGQLTEAFF.

The CDR3 nucleotides read TGTGCCATCAGTGAGAGTTCCCAAGAGACCCAGTACTTC. Encoded protein: CAISESSQETQYF. The J gene is TRBJ2-5, the V gene TRBV10-3; D gene unclear. Trimming stripped 2 bases from V and 1 base from J, with 5 bases between. The germline V gene encodes CDR1 ENHRY and CDR2 SYGVKD. There are 13 residues in the CDR3.

This clonotype appeared a few times. The rearrangement uses TRBV7-6 and TRBJ2-1, with D perhaps TRBD1 (5 bases). Trimming took off 4 bases at V and 10 bases at J, with 14 bases between the two ends. The germline gives CDR1 SGHVS, CDR2 FNYEAQ. This CDR3 spans 13 amino acids. The CDR3 region is CASSSTQNREQFF. The CDR3 DNA reads TGTGCCAGCAGCTCGACCCAAAACAGGGAGCAGTTCTTC.

V is TRBV29-1 and J is TRBJ2-5; D unresolved. This CDR3 region has 14 residues. From germline, CDR1 is SQVTM and CDR2 ANQGSEA. V shed 3 bases and J shed 4 bases, with 15 bases lying between them. CDR3 DNA sequence: TGCAGCGTTGACGCCGGGCCTAACCTAGAGACCCAGTACTTC. Amino acid sequence: CSVDAGPNLETQYF.

This clonotype turned up a few times. The rearrangement links TRBV2 to TRBJ1-2; 9 nucleotides agree with TRBD1. This CDR3 has 15 amino acids. The V gene end was trimmed by 7 bases and the J gene end by 4 bases; junction bases not matched to a gene: 10. CDR1 SNHLY and CDR2 FYNNEI come from the germline V gene. This CDR3 is CASTDEGQGPYGYTF. The CDR3 DNA sequence: TGTGCCAGCACCGACGAGGGACAGGGACCCTATGGCTACACCTTC.

A few counts support this clonotype. The chain is built from TRBV3-1 and TRBJ1-2; unclear D gene. Trimming shortened V by 0 bases and J by 4 bases, and 3 bases separated the two germline ends. CDR1 is LGHDT and CDR2 is YNNKEL in the germline V gene (reference sequence). The CDR3 has 12 residues. This CDR3 is CASSQEGYGYTF. As DNA, the CDR3 is TGTGCCAGCAGCCAAGAAGGCTATGGCTACACCTTC.

This clonotype occurred many times. This chain joins TRBV20-1 and TRBJ1-1; D might be TRBD1 (5 bases). V was trimmed by 4 bases and J by 1 base, leaving 16 bases between them. Germline CDR1 and CDR2: DFQATT and SNEGSKA (reference sequence). CDR3 length: 15 amino acids. CDR3 in DNA: TGCAGTGCTACTAAACCGGGACTCAAGAACACTGAAGCTTTCTTT. Translating gives CSATKPGLKNTEAFF.

This clonotype occurred many times. The chain carries TRBV6-4 and TRBJ2-1; TRBD2 aligns across 13 bases. The CDR3 extends over 16 amino acids. Germline-derived CDR1 and CDR2 are MRHNA and SNTAGT. Germline trimming cut 3 bases from V and 6 bases from J; bases unmatched to any gene: 5. CDR3 loop: CASSETGTSGANEQFF. The CDR3 DNA is TGTGCCAGCAGTGAAACCGGGACTAGCGGGGCCAATGAGCAGTTCTTC.

This clonotype was detected only a few times. The junction does not match germline at one end; this may be a read error. The chain is built from TRBV20-1 and TRBJ2-3; 8 nucleotides match TRBD1. Germline V CDR1 and CDR2: DFQATT, SNEGSKA (reference sequence). CDR3 length: 14 amino acids. The CDR3 DNA follows: TGCAGTGCTAGAGATCCAGGGGGCACAAATACGCAGTATTTT. Residues: CSARDPGGTNTQYF.

Many counts were recorded for this clonotype. The genes are TRBV9 and TRBJ1-2; no firm D call. V was clipped by 0 bases and J by 0 bases, with 9 bases between them. From germline, CDR1 is SGDLS and CDR2 YYNGEE. The CDR3 runs to 15 residues. The CDR3 DNA is TGTGCCAGCAGCGTAGGCGGGCACGCTAACTATGGCTACACCTTC. It encodes CASSVGGHANYGYTF.

This clonotype has just a few counts. The chain carries TRBV3-1 and TRBJ2-7, with D possibly matching TRBD2 (6 bases). The CDR3 spans 15 residues. From germline, CDR1 is LGHDT and CDR2 YNNKEL (reference sequence). With 4 bases removed from V and 5 bases from J, the gap between germline ends came to 18 bases. The chain's CDR3 is CASSPTGLRGDEQYF. The CDR3 DNA is TGTGCCAGCAGCCCGACGGGACTCCGGGGCGACGAGCAGTACTTC.

This clonotype has a count of ten or more. The J gene is TRBJ2-6, the V gene TRBV7-8; unclear D gene. CDR3 length equals 14 residues. Trimming stripped 7 bases from V and 0 bases from J, with 7 bases between. CDR1 SGHVS and CDR2 FQNEAQ come from the germline V gene. The CDR3: CASTSFSGANVLTF. The CDR3 DNA is TGTGCCAGCACGTCGTTCTCTGGGGCCAACGTCCTGACTTTC.

Ten or more counts support this clonotype. The V call is TRBV6-2 or TRBV6-3, the J call TRBJ2-2, with 14 bases that match TRBD2. CDR1 and CDR2 from the germline V gene are MNHEY and SVGEGT. CDR3 length: 18 amino acids. V shed 2 bases and J 5 bases; nucleotides not matched to a gene: 7. This CDR3 is CASSYPGLAGGGTGELFF. CDR3 DNA sequence: TGTGCCAGCAGTTACCCTGGACTAGCGGGAGGAGGTACCGGGGAGCTGTTTTTT.